This TCR beta chain was profiled in a study of T-cell reconstitution after alpha-beta-depleted transplantation in children. Preparation of the TCRbeta library used unique molecular identifiers. Via MiXCR, TCRdb re-called the PCR reads, giving one row per CDR3 protein. This table has 600,000 to 700,000 distinct CDR3 sequences, around 16% appearing once. The germline CDR1 and CDR2 sequences are SGHTA and FQGTGA. The CDR3 is 16 amino acids. The V gene end was trimmed by 5 bases and the J gene end by 6 bases; junction bases not matched to a gene: 9. The material was PBMCs from the stem cell graft donor, obtained from the stem cell graft. This chain uses TRBV7-3 with TRBJ2-1, with TRBD2 identical over 11 bases. The receptor's source is a human donor who donated a stem cell graft to a child with acute myeloid leukemia. The CDR3 nucleotides read TGTGCCAGCAGCGACACTAGCGGGGGCGGCCTCAATGAGCAGTTCTTC. Protein product: CASSDTSGGGLNEQFF.